The 9 T cell receptor beta chains listed next were all sequenced from one sample in a study of OX40 agonist ivuxolimab in advanced cancers. Library method: the immunoSEQ multiplex PCR assay. Drawn from immuneACCESS, this table holds only the in-frame rearrangements with V and J called that TCRdb kept. Clones are partly lost; checked studies trace under half to an unresolved V gene and leave the rest unexplained. The sample table holds roughly 30,000 clones, of which 88% were seen once. Clones ranked in the top ten supply 58% of the sample. Sequenced material: CD4+ or CD8+ T cells sorted from blood, taken in a trial of the OX40 agonist ivuxolimab. The receptors derive from an adult with an advanced solid tumor such as melanoma, head and neck, liver or kidney cancer.

The DNA of the CDR3 is TGCGCCAGCAGTGAAGGTCGGATTAATAGCAATCAGCCCCAGCATTTT. It translates to CASSEGRINSNQPQHF. The rearrangement uses TRBV10-2 and TRBJ1-5; D not resolved. V gave up 3 bases and J gave up 0 bases, with 12 bases separating them. This CDR3 has 16 amino acids. Germline CDR1 is WSHSY and CDR2 is SAAADI.

The chain combines TRBV20-1 with TRBJ2-7; D gene uncertain. Germline CDR1 reads DFQATT; CDR2 reads SNEGSKA (reference sequence). Trimming left V 2 bases short and J 4 bases short, with 3 bases between. This CDR3 spans 10 amino acids. The CDR3 sequence: CSARQYEQYF. The CDR3, as DNA: TGCAGTGCTAGACAGTACGAGCAGTACTTC.

In this sample, this clone turned up a few times. The V call is TRBV29-1, the J call TRBJ2-3; D is perhaps TRBD1 (5 bases). The CDR3 extends over 16 amino acids. Trimming removed 0 bases from V and 2 bases from J, with 15 bases in between. The germline V gene has CDR1 SQVTM and CDR2 ANQGSEA. CDR3 sequence (DNA): TGCAGCGTTGAAGAATGGGCAGGGTCGGCCACAGATACGCAGTATTTT. Amino acids: CSVEEWAGSATDTQYF.

This sequence joins TRBV27 and TRBJ2-2, with D unclear. This CDR3 is 12 amino acids long. The germline V gene encodes CDR1 MNHEY and CDR2 SMNVEV (reference sequence). V dropped 6 bases and J dropped 6 bases, with 8 bases sitting between them. The CDR3 DNA reads TGTGCCAGCAGCCGGCCCCCCGGGGAGCTGTTTTTT. Translating gives CASSRPPGELFF.

V and J are TRBV30 and TRBJ2-3, with TRBD2 matching over 10 bases. Trimming removed 2 bases from V and 1 base from J; junction bases left unmatched: 0. Germline V gene sequence: CDR1 GTSNPN, CDR2 SVGIG (reference sequence). This CDR3 contains 14 residues. CDR3 in DNA: TGTGCCTGGAGTCTAGCGGGGGGCACAGATACGCAGTATTTT. This gives the protein CAWSLAGGTDTQYF.

This chain uses TRBV7-9 with TRBJ1-5; the D is unclear. CDR1 SEHNR and CDR2 FQNEAQ come from the germline V gene (reference sequence). V gave up 3 bases and J gave up 0 bases, with 9 bases separating them. This CDR3 spans 15 amino acids. Here the CDR3 reads CASSFGGDSNQPQHF. The CDR3 DNA reads TGTGCCAGCAGCTTTGGTGGCGATAGCAATCAGCCCCAGCATTTT. The entire variable domain, with the rest obtained from reference TRBV7-9 and TRBJ1-5, is as follows: DTGVSQNPRHKITKRGQNVTFRCDPISEHNRLYWYRQTLGQGPEFLTYFQNEAQLEKSRLLSDRFSAERPKGSFSTLEIQRTEQGDSAMYLCASSFGGDSNQPQHFGDGTRLSIL.

The chain recombines TRBV7-9 with TRBJ1-4, with D hard to call. Germline CDR1 and CDR2: SEHNR and FQNEAQ (reference sequence). V lost 1 base and J 3 bases, leaving 12 bases between the germline ends. The CDR3 is 16 amino acids. CDR3 nucleotides: TGTGCCAGCAGCTTAGAGTTTCCGTCTCCTAATGAAAAACTGTTTTTT. Translating it yields CASSLEFPSPNEKLFF. Together with reference TRBV7-9 and TRBJ1-4, the CDR3 gives the full variable domain: DTGVSQNPRHKITKRGQNVTFRCDPISEHNRLYWYRQTLGQGPEFLTYFQNEAQLEKSRLLSDRFSAERPKGSFSTLEIQRTEQGDSAMYLCASSLEFPSPNEKLFFGSGTQLSVL.

The chain's CDR3 is CASSLSAGALNTGELFF. As DNA, the CDR3 is TGTGCCAGCAGCTTATCAGCAGGGGCCCTGAACACCGGGGAGCTGTTTTTT. This chain uses TRBV7-6 with TRBJ2-2; D is possibly TRBD1 (6 bases). CDR1 SGHVS and CDR2 FNYEAQ come from the germline V gene. Trimming cost V 2 bases and J 1 base, with 14 bases left between them. This CDR3 comprises 17 residues.

The rearrangement uses TRBV2 and TRBJ2-7; 11 positions agree with TRBD2. The CDR3 spans 17 residues. V lost 6 bases to trimming and J lost 6 bases; unmatched junction nucleotides: 16. Germline CDR1 and CDR2: SNHLY and FYNNEI. CDR3 nucleotides: TGTGCCAGCAGAGACATTCCTTCTAGCGGGGGGTTGGTCGAGCAGTACTTC. It encodes CASRDIPSSGGLVEQYF.